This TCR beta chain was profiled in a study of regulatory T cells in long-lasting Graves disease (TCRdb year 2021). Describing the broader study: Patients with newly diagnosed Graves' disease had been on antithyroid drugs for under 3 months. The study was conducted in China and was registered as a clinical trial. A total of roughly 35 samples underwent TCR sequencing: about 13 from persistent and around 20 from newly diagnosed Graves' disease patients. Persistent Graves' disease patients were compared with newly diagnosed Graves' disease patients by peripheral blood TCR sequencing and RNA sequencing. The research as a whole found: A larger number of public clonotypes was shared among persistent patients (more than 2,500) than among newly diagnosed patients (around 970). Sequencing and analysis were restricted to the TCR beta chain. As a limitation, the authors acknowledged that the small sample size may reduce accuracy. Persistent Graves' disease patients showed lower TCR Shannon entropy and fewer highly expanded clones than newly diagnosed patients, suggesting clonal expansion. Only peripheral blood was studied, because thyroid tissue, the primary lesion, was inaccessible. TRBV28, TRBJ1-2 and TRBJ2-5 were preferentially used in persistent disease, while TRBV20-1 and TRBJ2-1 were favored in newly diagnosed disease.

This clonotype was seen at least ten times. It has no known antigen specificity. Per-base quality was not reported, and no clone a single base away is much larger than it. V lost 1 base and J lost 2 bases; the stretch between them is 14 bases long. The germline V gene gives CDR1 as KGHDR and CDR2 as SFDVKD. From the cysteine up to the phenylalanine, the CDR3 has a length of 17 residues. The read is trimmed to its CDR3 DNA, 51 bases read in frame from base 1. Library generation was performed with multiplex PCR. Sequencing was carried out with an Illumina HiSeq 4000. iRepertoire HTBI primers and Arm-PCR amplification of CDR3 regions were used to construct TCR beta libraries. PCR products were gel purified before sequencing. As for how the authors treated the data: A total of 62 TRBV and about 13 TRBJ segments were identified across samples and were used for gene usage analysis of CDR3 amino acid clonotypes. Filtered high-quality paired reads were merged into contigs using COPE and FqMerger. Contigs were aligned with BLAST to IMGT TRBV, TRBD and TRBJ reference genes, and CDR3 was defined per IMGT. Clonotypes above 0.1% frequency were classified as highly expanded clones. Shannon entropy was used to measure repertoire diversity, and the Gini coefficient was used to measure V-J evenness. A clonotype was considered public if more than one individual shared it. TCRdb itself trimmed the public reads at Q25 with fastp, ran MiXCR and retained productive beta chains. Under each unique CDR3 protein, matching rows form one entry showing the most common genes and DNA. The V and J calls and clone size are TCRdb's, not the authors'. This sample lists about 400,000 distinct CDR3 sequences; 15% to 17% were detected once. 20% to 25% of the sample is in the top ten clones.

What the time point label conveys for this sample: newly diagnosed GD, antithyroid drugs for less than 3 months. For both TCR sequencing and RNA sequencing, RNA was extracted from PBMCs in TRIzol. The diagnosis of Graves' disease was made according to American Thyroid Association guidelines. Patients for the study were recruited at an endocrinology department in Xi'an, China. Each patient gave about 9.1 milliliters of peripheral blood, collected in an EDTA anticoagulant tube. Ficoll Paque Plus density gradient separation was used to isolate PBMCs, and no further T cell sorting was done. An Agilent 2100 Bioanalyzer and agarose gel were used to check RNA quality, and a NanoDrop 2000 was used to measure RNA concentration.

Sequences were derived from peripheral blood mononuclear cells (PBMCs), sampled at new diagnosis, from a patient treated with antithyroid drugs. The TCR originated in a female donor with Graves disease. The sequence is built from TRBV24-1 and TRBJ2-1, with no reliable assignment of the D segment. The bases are TGTGCCACCAGTGATTTACCTTCCCGAAGCACCTACAATGAGCAGTTCTTC. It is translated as CATSDLPSRSTYNEQFF.